This T cell receptor (beta chain) was sequenced during a study of T cells in Graves' hyperthyroidism and ophthalmopathy. General study findings and limits: Among clonotypes expanded in thyroid above 0.001, most were also found in blood. Ophthalmopathy, as predicted by the model, came a median 6.5 months after the prediction.

Using RNA transcripts as the source, TCR beta CDR3 regions were amplified. HTBI primers were employed in a first-round RT-PCR of the TCR CDR3. One entry per CDR3 protein results from TCRdb running MiXCR on the multiplex PCR reads. The sample shows 350,000 or so distinct CDR3 sequences, 18% of them seen only once. Germline CDR1 reads MNHEY; CDR2 reads SMNVEV (reference sequence). CDR3 length: 14 amino acids. V lost 5 bases and J 0 bases, leaving 11 bases between the germline ends. This clonotype was seen repeatedly, ten times or more. The antigen remains unidentified. This receptor was taken from a woman in her fifties or sixties with Graves' hyperthyroidism. This chain links TRBV27 with TRBJ2-7; D possibly corresponds to TRBD2 (5 bases). Sequenced material: blood. The CDR3: CASSLTTNSYEQYF. The CDR3 region has the DNA TGTGCCAGCAGTCTGACGACTAACTCCTACGAGCAGTACTTC.